This T cell receptor beta chain was identified in a study of blood T cell repertoires in COVID-19. Study-wide context: From the United States, Italy and Spain came samples of acute and convalescent COVID-19.

In germline, CDR1 is SGHTA, CDR2 FQGNSA. V lost 5 bases, J lost 0 bases, and 5 bases stayed unmatched. This CDR3 is built from 15 residues. Original data processing: It was from reference gene primer amplification that nucleated cell counts were estimated. Sequencing was performed with immunoSEQ multiplex PCR; in TCRdb, only in-frame clones are kept and a portion is missing. D and trimming were read from the DNA, whereas the V and J calls and clone size are those reported in that table. Of some 160,000 clones listed, around four fifths are singletons. Sequenced sample: peripheral blood. The J gene is TRBJ2-7, the V gene TRBV7-2; 9 bases are shared with TRBD2. This TCR came from a woman of 80 years or more with COVID-19, enrolled during active disease. CDR3 nucleotides: TGTGCCAGCAGCAGTAGCGGGAGCAGCTCCTACGAGCAGTACTTC. This encodes CASSSSGSSSYEQYF.